This is a list of T cell receptor beta chains from one sample in a study of somatic mutations in cytotoxic T cells in rheumatoid arthritis. Produced via immunoSEQ multiplex PCR; TCRdb's table is partial and in-frame only. The sample has 12,000 to 15,000 clones; 82% are singletons. Sequenced: CD8+ T cells sorted from blood. Receptors were obtained from an adult with rheumatoid arthritis. Both conserved end residues are part of each CDR3. The listing skips clone size in some rows; elsewhere it reads once, few, many or a size class.

v_call	j_call	clone_size	cdr3_aa
TRBV5-6	TRBJ1-2	large	CASSLGASNYGYTF
TRBV6-4	TRBJ1-1	.	CASSPDSGGTEAFF
TRBV7-9	TRBJ2-7	.	CASSLDSGSSYEQYF
TRBV5-1	TRBJ2-4	.	CASSTLGQGENIQYF
TRBV7-9	TRBJ2-1	.	CASSAPGDSTHEQFF
TRBV27	TRBJ2-7	.	CASSFGVAGVYEQYF
TRBV4-3	TRBJ1-3	.	CASSQDRGALGGNTIYF
TRBV7-7	TRBJ2-5	.	CASSLRLGLQETQYF
TRBV28	TRBJ1-5	once	CASSPIVGGSNQPQHF
TRBV9	TRBJ1-2	once	CASSAPDGNYGYTF